This TCR beta chain comes out of a study of blood T cell repertoires in COVID-19. Study information: The cDNA or gDNA used as material had been derived from T cells, B-cell-depleted T cells, or PBMCs.

This CDR3 is built from 13 residues. V lost 8 bases to trimming and J lost 2 bases, with 12 bases between them. CDR1 ENHRY and CDR2 SYGVKD come from the germline V gene. In the study's own analysis: Amplifying reference gene primers gave estimates of nucleated cell counts. Assay used: immunoSEQ multiplex PCR; TCRdb lists only in-frame clones, some missing. The DNA was the basis for D and trimming; V, J and clone size are from that table. The table includes approximately 300,000 clones, roughly 80% detected once. The sequencing input was peripheral blood. The clonotype comes from a woman aged 50 to 60 with active or convalescent COVID-19. The chain uses TRBV10-3 and TRBJ1-1; D may be TRBD1 (5 bases). The CDR3 DNA is TGTGCCATCCAGACAGATCTAAACACTGAAGCTTTCTTT. Protein product: CAIQTDLNTEAFF.